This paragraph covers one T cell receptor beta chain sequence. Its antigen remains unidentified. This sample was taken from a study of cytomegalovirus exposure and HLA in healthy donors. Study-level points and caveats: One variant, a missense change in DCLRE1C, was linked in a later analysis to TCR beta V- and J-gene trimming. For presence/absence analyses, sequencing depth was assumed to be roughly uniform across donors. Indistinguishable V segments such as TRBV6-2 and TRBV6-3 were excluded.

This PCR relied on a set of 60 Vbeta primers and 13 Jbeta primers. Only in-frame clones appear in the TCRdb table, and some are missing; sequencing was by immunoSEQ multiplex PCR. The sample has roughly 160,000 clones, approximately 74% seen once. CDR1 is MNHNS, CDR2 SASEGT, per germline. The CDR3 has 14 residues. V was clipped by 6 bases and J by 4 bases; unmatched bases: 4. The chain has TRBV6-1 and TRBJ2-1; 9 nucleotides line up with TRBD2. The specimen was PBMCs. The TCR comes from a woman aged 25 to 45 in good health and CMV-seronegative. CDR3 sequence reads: CASRTSGSYNEQFF. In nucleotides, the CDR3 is TGTGCCAGCAGGACTAGCGGATCTTACAATGAGCAGTTCTTC.